A single sample is the source of the 24 T cell receptor beta chains below, sequenced in a study of cytomegalovirus exposure and HLA in healthy donors (dated by TCRdb to 2017 to 2019). Libraries were built with the immunoSEQ multiplex PCR assay. A mixture of 60 forward primers for TCR Vbeta segments and 13 reverse primers for TCR Jbeta segments was used in the multiplex PCR. TCRdb stores this immuneACCESS table with in-frame sequences only. Part of the clones is absent; in the studies checked, under half of the shortfall reflects unresolved V genes, and no reason is known for the rest. A total of approximately 97,000 clones appear in this sample, around four fifths of them only once. Together, the top ten hold roughly 3.9% of the sample. The specimen sequenced was PBMCs. The receptors come from a woman aged 40 to 49 in good health and CMV-seropositive.

The chain joins TRBV4-1 to TRBJ2-1; 10 nucleotides line up with TRBD2. This CDR3 is 17 amino acids long. The J segment lost 3 bases and the V segment lost 2 bases, leaving 7 bases of the junction unmatched. CDR1 is MGHRA, CDR2 YSYEKL, per germline. The CDR3 nucleotides are TGCGCCAGCAGCCAACCTAGAGCGGGAGGGTACTACAATGAGCAGTTCTTC. Its translation is CASSQPRAGGYYNEQFF.

The genes are TRBV18 and TRBJ1-5, with a possible D match to TRBD1 (5 bases). The germline gives CDR1 KGHSH, CDR2 LQKENI. The CDR3 is made up of 16 amino acids. Trimming pared 0 bases from V and 0 bases from J, leaving 9 bases between. The CDR3 sequence is CASSPPQGYSNQPQHF. CDR3 bases: TGTGCCAGCTCACCACCTCAGGGTTATAGCAATCAGCCCCAGCATTTT. The whole variable domain, remainder taken from reference TRBV18 and TRBJ1-5, is NAGVMQNPRHLVRRRGQEARLRCSPMKGHSHVYWYRQLPEEGLKFMVYLQKENIIDESGMPKERFSAEFPKEGPSILRIQQVVRGDSAAYFCASSPPQGYSNQPQHFGDGTRLSIL.

This clone was seen a few times. V usage is TRBV11-2 and J usage is TRBJ2-5, with a possible D match to TRBD1 (7 bases). The V end was cut by 5 bases, the J end by 0 bases, with 13 bases between. Germline CDR1 reads SGHAT; CDR2 reads FQNNGV. The CDR3 covers 15 residues. This CDR3 is CASSKGGGNQETQYF. CDR3 bases: TGTGCCAGCAGCAAAGGGGGCGGGAACCAAGAGACCCAGTACTTC. Full variable domain (outside the CDR3, taken from reference TRBV11-2 and TRBJ2-5): EAGVAQSPRYKIIEKRQSVAFWCNPISGHATLYWYQQILGQGPKLLIQFQNNGVVDDSQLPKDRFSAERLKGVDSTLKIQPAKLEDSAVYLCASSKGGGNQETQYFGPGTRLLVL.

This clone was found once. The genes are TRBV15 and TRBJ1-5; D may be TRBD1 (6 bases). The V and J ends lost 1 base and 3 bases respectively, with 10 bases between them. In germline, CDR1 is LNHNV, CDR2 YYDKDF (reference sequence). The CDR3 runs 15 residues. CDR3 in amino acids: CATSRGGQNNQPQHF. Written as DNA, the CDR3 is TGTGCCACCAGCAGAGGAGGACAGAACAATCAGCCCCAGCATTTT.

This chain uses TRBV5-6 with TRBJ1-1; D remains unclear. The CDR3 covers 15 residues. Germline assignment: CDR1 SGHDT and CDR2 YYEEEE. The V gene lost 1 base and the J gene lost 7 bases, with 17 bases spanning the gap. CDR3 sequence: CASSLYSANIIEAFF. In DNA form, the CDR3 reads TGTGCCAGCAGCTTGTATTCTGCGAATATTATTGAAGCTTTCTTT.

This clone has only one observation. This sequence joins TRBV13 and TRBJ2-5; TRBD2 matches at 9 bases. The CDR3 length is 17 residues. Germline CDR1 and CDR2: PRHDT and FYEKMQ (reference sequence). Trimming took 0 bases from V and 7 from J; bases not matched to a gene: 12. CDR3 in DNA: TGTGCCAGCAGCTTAGGCCGTTATAGCGGGAGAGGGGGGACCCAGTACTTC. Its protein product is CASSLGRYSGRGGTQYF. Full variable domain (missing parts from reference TRBV13 and TRBJ2-5): AAGVIQSPRHLIKEKRETATLKCYPIPRHDTVYWYQQGPGQDPQFLISFYEKMQSDKGSIPDRFSAQQFSDYHSELNMSSLELGDSALYFCASSLGRYSGRGGTQYFGPGTRLLVL.

The chain couples TRBV11-3 to TRBJ2-1, with D perhaps TRBD2 (6 bases). The CDR3 loop spans 15 amino acids. With 0 bases removed from V and 8 bases from J, the gap between germline ends came to 14 bases. Germline V gives CDR1 SGHNT, CDR2 YENEEA. CDR3 DNA sequence: TGTGCCAGCAGCTTAGAAGGACGGGAGCGGGATGAGCAGTTCTTC. Residues: CASSLEGRERDEQFF.

The chain combines TRBV13 with TRBJ2-1, with D perhaps matching TRBD2 (6 bases). The CDR3 runs to 14 residues. V lost 2 bases and J lost 4, with 9 bases in between. Germline V lookup: CDR1 PRHDT, CDR2 FYEKMQ (reference sequence). This CDR3 reads CASSLFGSYNEQFF. DNA of the CDR3: TGTGCCAGCAGCTTATTCGGGAGTTACAATGAGCAGTTCTTC.

This clone has more than one count but fewer than ten. The gene calls are TRBV6-5 and TRBJ2-1, with TRBD1 identical over 9 bases. CDR3 length: 15 amino acids. Germline V gene lookup returns CDR1 MNHEY and CDR2 SVGAGI. The ends lost 2 bases at V and 4 bases at J; junction bases unmatched: 3. Written as DNA, the CDR3 is TGTGCCAGCAGTTACCGGACAGGGGTGTACAATGAGCAGTTCTTC. This codes for CASSYRTGVYNEQFF.

In the case of this clone: Its ends do not fully match the called genes, so a read error is possible. V gene TRBV12-5 combines with J gene TRBJ1-1; the D gene is possibly TRBD1 (5 bases). Germline CDR1 LGHNT, CDR2 FRNRAP. The CDR3 covers 12 residues. The CDR3 coding sequence is TGTGCTAGTGGGTTGGGCCGGGGGGAAGCTTTCTTT. Its translation: CASGLGRGEAFF.

This sequence joins TRBV20-1 and TRBJ2-3; 9 bases map to TRBD1. The CDR3 contains 11 residues. Germline V gives CDR1 DFQATT, CDR2 SNEGSKA (reference sequence). V gave up 7 bases and J gave up 8 bases; unmatched junction bases: 4. The CDR3 DNA reads TGCAGTGGGGACAGGGACGGTACGCAGTATTTT. This translates into CSGDRDGTQYF.

The rearrangement links TRBV6-5 to TRBJ2-5; no clear D. The CDR3 runs 15 residues. Between the trimmed V and J ends, which lost 6 bases and 4 bases, there was a span of 18 bases. Germline CDR1 reads MNHEY; CDR2 reads SVGAGI. DNA for the CDR3: TGTGCCAGCAGCCGAGCGCTGACGGTCGGAGAGACCCAGTACTTC. This sequence encodes CASSRALTVGETQYF.

The J gene is TRBJ1-1, the V gene TRBV5-1, with D perhaps TRBD1 (6 bases). V lost 4 bases and J lost 4, with 14 bases in between. CDR1 and CDR2 (germline): SGHRS, YFSETQ. This CDR3 region has 14 residues. The CDR3 is CASSPLQGGTEAFF. The CDR3, as DNA: TGCGCCAGCAGCCCGTTACAGGGTGGCACTGAAGCTTTCTTT.

The rearrangement links TRBV7-9 to TRBJ1-2; 8 bases map to TRBD1. The V and J ends lost 5 bases and 13 bases, in that order; junction bases with no gene match: 6. Per the germline V gene, CDR1 is SEHNR and CDR2 is FQNEAQ (reference sequence). The CDR3 is 11 residues long. The CDR3 bases are TGTGCCAGCAGCGTACAGGGGGGGCTCACCTTC. Encoded protein: CASSVQGGLTF.

The chain carries TRBV13 and TRBJ2-3; TRBD2 agrees at 15 bases. This CDR3 comprises 16 residues. Per germline, CDR1 PRHDT and CDR2 FYEKMQ (reference sequence). V lost 5 bases to trimming and J lost 4 bases; unmatched junction nucleotides: 4. Written as DNA, the CDR3 is TGTGCCAGCAGCCGGGGACTAGCGGGAGGTCCAGATACGCAGTATTTT. Amino acids: CASSRGLAGGPDTQYF.

In its sample, this clone was seen a few times. The rearrangement uses TRBV4-2 and TRBJ2-3, with unresolved D. Germline V gene lookup returns CDR1 LGHNA and CDR2 YNFKEQ. Trimming cost V 1 base and J 5 bases, with 7 bases left between them. This CDR3 region has 13 residues. The CDR3 reads CASSQGAEDTQYF. The DNA for the CDR3 is TGTGCCAGCAGCCAAGGGGCCGAAGATACGCAGTATTTT.

This clone was picked up a small number of times. This chain's CDR3 is CASSPLAGGLGGAGELFF. DNA of the CDR3: TGTGCCAGCAGCCCCCTAGCGGGAGGGCTTGGGGGGGCTGGGGAGCTGTTTTTT. This chain links TRBV11-2 with TRBJ2-2; 12 nucleotides agree with TRBD2. This CDR3 is built from 18 residues. Germline V gene data show CDR1 as SGHAT and CDR2 as FQNNGV. Unmatched junction bases numbered 15, after V lost 5 bases and J lost 8 bases.

The DNA of the CDR3 is TGTGCCAGCAGTTTAGGGGGTTCCTACGAGCAGTACTTC. As protein: CASSLGGSYEQYF. The J gene is TRBJ2-7, the V gene TRBV6-5; a weak D match, TRBD1 (6 bases). Trimming removed 4 bases at V and 1 base at J, with 8 bases between. This CDR3 has 13 amino acids. CDR1 is MNHEY and CDR2 is SVGAGI in the germline V gene.

This clone occurred a few times. J is TRBJ1-1 and V is TRBV21-1; the table's TRBD1 call for D was not verified on the DNA. TRBV21-1 is a known pseudogene. This CDR3 has 15 amino acids. This chain's CDR3 is CASSKGQGLNTEAFF. The CDR3 coding sequence is TGTGCCAGCAGCAAAGGACAGGGCTTAAACACTGAAGCTTTCTTT.

This sequence joins TRBV18 and TRBJ2-2, with TRBD1 as a possible D gene (6 bases). V lost 2 bases and J lost 1, with 8 bases in between. Germline V gene lookup returns CDR1 KGHSH and CDR2 LQKENI. The CDR3 consists of 15 residues. CDR3 protein: CASSPRTENTGELFF. In nucleotides, the CDR3 is TGTGCCAGCTCACCAAGGACAGAGAACACCGGGGAGCTGTTTTTT.

This clone turned up a few times. This sequence joins TRBV6-6 and TRBJ2-1; possibly TRBD2 for D (6 bases). This CDR3 spans 15 amino acids. Trimming cost V 6 bases and J 3 bases, with 15 bases left between them. The germline V gene encodes CDR1 MNHNY and CDR2 SVGAGI (reference sequence). The CDR3 reads CASSPTSAGYNEQFF. For the CDR3, the DNA is TGTGCCAGCAGCCCGACTTCAGCGGGCTACAATGAGCAGTTCTTC.

This chain uses TRBV28 with TRBJ2-7, with TRBD1 matching over 7 bases. Trimming at V came to 5 bases and at J to 0 bases, leaving 1 base not matched to a gene. The CDR3 has 13 amino acids. Germline assignment: CDR1 MDHEN and CDR2 SYDVKM. For the CDR3, the DNA is TGTGCCAGCAGTGACAGGGACTCCTACGAGCAGTACTTC. Protein product: CASSDRDSYEQYF.

V usage is TRBV7-3 and J usage is TRBJ2-7, with a possible D match to TRBD1 (5 bases). Germline CDR1 is SGHTA and CDR2 is FQGTGA. This CDR3 has 14 amino acids. V was pared by 2 bases and J by 4 bases, with 12 bases between. The CDR3 nucleotides are TGTGCCAGCAGCTTACTACAGGCCGTTTACGAGCAGTACTTC. Encoded protein: CASSLLQAVYEQYF.

This clone was detected only once. The rearrangement joins TRBV6-4 to TRBJ2-5; 10 bases match TRBD2. Germline loops: CDR1 MRHNA, CDR2 SNTAGT. CDR3 size: 14 residues. V lost 6 bases, J lost 1 base, and 2 bases stayed unmatched. In DNA, the CDR3 is TGTGCCAGCAGGGCTAGCGGGAGCCAAGAGACCCAGTACTTC. This codes for CASRASGSQETQYF.